A selection of T cell receptor beta chains follows, all from one sample in a study of cytomegalovirus exposure and HLA in healthy donors. Only in-frame clones appear in the TCRdb table, and some are missing; sequencing was by immunoSEQ multiplex PCR. The sample includes tens of thousands of clones, just under 95% of them seen just once. Sequences were obtained from PBMCs. These receptors were obtained from a man younger than 30 in good health and CMV-seropositive. Each CDR3 is given with its conserved first and last residue. A D gene is named only where the DNA matches it firmly.

v_call	d_call	j_call	cdr3_nt	cdr3_aa
TRBV7-2	.	TRBJ2-2	TGTGCCAGCAGCAGCTACTTGAACACCGGGGAGCTGTTTTTT	CASSSYLNTGELFF
TRBV15	.	TRBJ1-5	TGTGCCACCAGCAGAGATGAGAGGTCACAAGAGAATTATCAGCCCCAGCATTTT	CATSRDERSQENYQPQHF
TRBV5-1	TRBD1	TRBJ2-1	TGCGCCAGCAGCCCGGGGACAGGAGGGCCCTACAATGAGCAGTTCTTC	CASSPGTGGPYNEQFF
TRBV14	.	TRBJ1-1	TGTGCCAGCAGCTCAATCAGGGGAATGAACACTGAAGCTTTCTTT	CASSSIRGMNTEAFF
TRBV7-2	TRBD2	TRBJ2-3	TGTGCCAGCAGCTTAGAGGGACTAGCGGTTTTTTCCACAGATACGCAGTATTTT	CASSLEGLAVFSTDTQYF
TRBV5-4	TRBD2	TRBJ2-5	TGTGCCAGCAGCTCCGCCTTAGCGGGAGGGGCAGAGACCCAGTACTTC	CASSSALAGGAETQYF
TRBV7-2	TRBD1	TRBJ1-2	TGTGCCAGCAGCTTAGCCGGTGCAGGGGGCAACTATGGCTACACCTTC	CASSLAGAGGNYGYTF
TRBV5-1	.	TRBJ1-2	TGCGCCAGCAGCCCGTCGATACAGGTTTCTAACTATGGCTACACCTTC	CASSPSIQVSNYGYTF
TRBV5-6	TRBD1	TRBJ2-5	TGTGCCAGCAGCGTTTTTCCGGGACAGAAAGAGACCCAGTACTTC	CASSVFPGQKETQYF
TRBV29-1	.	TRBJ2-7	TGCAGCGTTGAAGAAAGGGGCTACGAGCAGTACTTC	CSVEERGYEQYF
TRBV2	.	TRBJ2-5	TGTGCCAGCAGGGAGGGAGAAGGGCAAGAGACCCAGTACTTC	CASREGEGQETQYF
TRBV6-6	TRBD1	TRBJ1-1	TGTGCCAGCAGTTACTCCGGACAGGGGGCATACACTGAAGCTTTCTTT	CASSYSGQGAYTEAFF
TRBV29-1	TRBD2	TRBJ2-5	TGCAGCGTTGAAGAGTGCGTCTTAGCGGGACGGGCAGAGACCCAGTACTTC	CSVEECVLAGRAETQYF
TRBV7-9	TRBD1	TRBJ1-3	TGTGCCAGCAGCGGAACCGGGACAGCTGGAAACACCATATATTTT	CASSGTGTAGNTIYF
TRBV7-2	TRBD1	TRBJ2-6	TGTGCCAGCAGCTGGGCCCGGACAGGGTTCAGTGGGGCCAACGTCCTGACTTTC	CASSWARTGFSGANVLTF
TRBV28	TRBD1	TRBJ1-6	TGTGCCAGCAGCTTCACAGGGGGAGGATTTTATAATTCACCCCTCCACTTT	CASSFTGGGFYNSPLHF
TRBV30	.	TRBJ2-2	TGTGCCCTACAGGGTTTTGACACCGGGGAGCTGTTTTTT	CALQGFDTGELFF
TRBV28	.	TRBJ2-6	TGTGCCAGCAGTTCCATTTGGGCCGAAGTCTCTGGGGCCAACGTCCTGACTTTC	CASSSIWAEVSGANVLTF
TRBV28	.	TRBJ2-1	TGTGCCAGCAGCCGCAAAAGCTACGACAATGAGCAGTTCTTC	CASSRKSYDNEQFF
TRBV5-1	TRBD2	TRBJ2-1	TGCGCCAGCAGCTCACTAGCGGGGGGGCAATACAATGAGCAGTTCTTC	CASSSLAGGQYNEQFF
TRBV6-5	.	TRBJ1-5	TGTGCCAGCAGTTACGGCCCACCATTAAACAATCAGCCCCAGCATTTT	CASSYGPPLNNQPQHF
TRBV4-1	.	TRBJ2-1	TGCGCCAGCAGCCAAGCTGGGTATTATGGGTCGGGGCAGTTCTTC	CASSQAGYYGSGQFF